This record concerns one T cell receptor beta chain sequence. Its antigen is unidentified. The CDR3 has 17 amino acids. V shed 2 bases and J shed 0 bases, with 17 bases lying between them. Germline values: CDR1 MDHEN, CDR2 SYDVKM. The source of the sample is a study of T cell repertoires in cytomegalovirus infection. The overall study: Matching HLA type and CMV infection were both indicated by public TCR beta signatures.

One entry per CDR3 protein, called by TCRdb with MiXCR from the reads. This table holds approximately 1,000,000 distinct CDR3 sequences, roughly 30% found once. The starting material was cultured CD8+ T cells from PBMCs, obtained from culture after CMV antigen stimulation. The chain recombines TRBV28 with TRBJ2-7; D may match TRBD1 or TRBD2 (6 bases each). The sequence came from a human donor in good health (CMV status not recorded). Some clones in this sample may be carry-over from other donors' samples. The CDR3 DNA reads TGTGCCAGCAGTTTAAGGGGGGAGCACCCTTTCTCCTACGAGCAGTACGTC. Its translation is CASSLRGEHPFSYEQYV.